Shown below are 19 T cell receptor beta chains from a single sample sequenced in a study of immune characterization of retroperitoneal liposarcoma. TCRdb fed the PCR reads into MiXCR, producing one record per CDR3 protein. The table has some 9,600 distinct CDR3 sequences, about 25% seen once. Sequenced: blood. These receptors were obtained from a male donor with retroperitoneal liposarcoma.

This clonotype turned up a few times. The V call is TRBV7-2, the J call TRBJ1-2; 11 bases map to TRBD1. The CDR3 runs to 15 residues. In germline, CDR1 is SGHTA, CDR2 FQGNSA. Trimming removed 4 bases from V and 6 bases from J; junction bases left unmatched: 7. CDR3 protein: CASSSRTGGFDGYTF. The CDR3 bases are TGTGCCAGCAGCTCCCGGACAGGGGGCTTCGATGGCTACACCTTC.

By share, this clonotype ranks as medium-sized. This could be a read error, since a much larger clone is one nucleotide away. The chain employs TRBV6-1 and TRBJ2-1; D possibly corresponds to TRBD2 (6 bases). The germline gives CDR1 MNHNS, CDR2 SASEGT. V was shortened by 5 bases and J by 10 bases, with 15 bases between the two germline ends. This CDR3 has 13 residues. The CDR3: CASSSGGPYEQFF. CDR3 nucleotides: TGTGCCAGCAGTTCCGGGGGTCCGTACGAGCAGTTCTTC.

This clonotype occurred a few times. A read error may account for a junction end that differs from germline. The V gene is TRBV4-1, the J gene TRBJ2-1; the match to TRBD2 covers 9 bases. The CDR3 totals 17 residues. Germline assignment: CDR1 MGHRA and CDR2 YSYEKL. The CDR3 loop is CASSQVSGGPSYNEQFF. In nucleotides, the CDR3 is TGTGCCAGCAGCCAAGTCAGCGGGGGGCCTTCCTACAATGAGCAGTTCTTC.

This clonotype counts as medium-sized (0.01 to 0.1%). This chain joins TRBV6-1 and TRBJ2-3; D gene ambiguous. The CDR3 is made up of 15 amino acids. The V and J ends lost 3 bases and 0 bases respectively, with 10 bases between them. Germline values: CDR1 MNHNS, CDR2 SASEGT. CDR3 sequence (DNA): TGTGCCAGCAGTGACCTGGGTGGTAGCACAGATACGCAGTATTTT. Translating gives CASSDLGGSTDTQYF.

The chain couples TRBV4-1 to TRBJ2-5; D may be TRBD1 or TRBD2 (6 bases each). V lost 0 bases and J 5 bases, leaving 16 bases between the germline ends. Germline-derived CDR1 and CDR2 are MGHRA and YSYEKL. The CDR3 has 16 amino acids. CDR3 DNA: TGCGCCAGCAGCCAAGATCAAAGGGGGGTGGGGGAGACCCAGTACTTC. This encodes CASSQDQRGVGETQYF.

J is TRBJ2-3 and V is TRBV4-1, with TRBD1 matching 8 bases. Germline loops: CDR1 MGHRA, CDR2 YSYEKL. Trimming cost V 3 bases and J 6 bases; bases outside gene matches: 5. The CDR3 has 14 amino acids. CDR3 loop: CASSQGQDRDTQYF. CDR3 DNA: TGCGCCAGCAGCCAGGGACAGGACCGGGATACGCAGTATTTT.

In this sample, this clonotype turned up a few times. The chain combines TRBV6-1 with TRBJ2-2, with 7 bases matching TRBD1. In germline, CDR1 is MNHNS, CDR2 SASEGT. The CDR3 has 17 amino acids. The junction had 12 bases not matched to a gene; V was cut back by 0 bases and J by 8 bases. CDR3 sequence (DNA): TGTGCCAGCAGTGAAGCGCTTCAGCTAACAGGGGCTGGGGAGCTGTTTTTT. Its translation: CASSEALQLTGAGELFF.

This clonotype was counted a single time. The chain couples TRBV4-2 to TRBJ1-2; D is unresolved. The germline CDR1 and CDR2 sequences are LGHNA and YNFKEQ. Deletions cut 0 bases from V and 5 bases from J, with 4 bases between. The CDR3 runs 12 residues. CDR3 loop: CASSQEAYGYTF. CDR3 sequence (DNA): TGTGCCAGCAGCCAAGAAGCGTATGGCTACACCTTC.

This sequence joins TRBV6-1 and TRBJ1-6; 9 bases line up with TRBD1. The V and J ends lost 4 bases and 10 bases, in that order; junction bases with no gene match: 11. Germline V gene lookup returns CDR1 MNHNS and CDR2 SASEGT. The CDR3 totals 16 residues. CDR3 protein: CASSVPRTGAGSPLHF. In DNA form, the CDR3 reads TGTGCCAGCAGTGTACCAAGGACAGGGGCGGGCTCACCCCTCCACTTT.

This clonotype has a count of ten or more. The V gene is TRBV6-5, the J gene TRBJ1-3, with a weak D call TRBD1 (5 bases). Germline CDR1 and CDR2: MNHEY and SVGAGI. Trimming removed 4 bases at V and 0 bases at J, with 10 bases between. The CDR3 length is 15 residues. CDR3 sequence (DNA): TGTGCCAGCAGTTTAAACAGGTTCTCTGGAAACACCATATATTTT. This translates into CASSLNRFSGNTIYF.

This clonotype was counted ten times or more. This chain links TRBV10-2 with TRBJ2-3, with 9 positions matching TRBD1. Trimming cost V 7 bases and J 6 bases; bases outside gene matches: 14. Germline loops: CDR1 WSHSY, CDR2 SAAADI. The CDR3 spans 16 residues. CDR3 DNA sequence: TGCGCCAGCATGGGGGGGACAGGGCATGTTTTCGATACGCAGTATTTT. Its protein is CASMGGTGHVFDTQYF.

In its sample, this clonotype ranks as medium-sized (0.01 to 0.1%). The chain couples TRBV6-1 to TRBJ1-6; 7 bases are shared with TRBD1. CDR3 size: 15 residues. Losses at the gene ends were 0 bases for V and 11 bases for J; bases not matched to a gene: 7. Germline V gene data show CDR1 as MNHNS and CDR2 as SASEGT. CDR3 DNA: TGTGCCAGCAGTGAAGCGCTAGGACAGGAGGCACCCCTCCACTTT. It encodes CASSEALGQEAPLHF.

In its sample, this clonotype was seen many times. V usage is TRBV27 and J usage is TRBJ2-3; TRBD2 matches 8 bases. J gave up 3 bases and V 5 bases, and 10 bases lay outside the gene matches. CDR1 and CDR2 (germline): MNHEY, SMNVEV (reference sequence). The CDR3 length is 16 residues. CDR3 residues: CASSILAGGTTDTQYF. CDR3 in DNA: TGTGCCAGCAGTATCCTAGCGGGTGGAACGACAGATACGCAGTATTTT.

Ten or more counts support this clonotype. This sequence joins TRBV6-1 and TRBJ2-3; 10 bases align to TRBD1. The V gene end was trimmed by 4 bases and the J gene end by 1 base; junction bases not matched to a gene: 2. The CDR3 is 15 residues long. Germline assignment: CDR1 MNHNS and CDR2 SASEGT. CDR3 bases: TGTGCCAGCAGTGTAGGGACAGGGGGCACAGATACGCAGTATTTT. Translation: CASSVGTGGTDTQYF.

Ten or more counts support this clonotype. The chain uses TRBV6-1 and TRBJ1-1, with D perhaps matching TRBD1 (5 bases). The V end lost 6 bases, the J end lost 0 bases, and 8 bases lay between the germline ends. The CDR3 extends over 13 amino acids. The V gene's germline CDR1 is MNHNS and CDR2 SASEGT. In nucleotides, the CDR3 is TGTGCCAGCAGACAGGTACTGAACACTGAAGCTTTCTTT. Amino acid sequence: CASRQVLNTEAFF.

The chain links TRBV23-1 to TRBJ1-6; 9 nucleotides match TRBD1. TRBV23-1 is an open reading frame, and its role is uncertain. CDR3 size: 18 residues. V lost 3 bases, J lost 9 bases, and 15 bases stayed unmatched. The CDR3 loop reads CASSHALDRDRETSPLHF. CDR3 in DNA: TGCGCCAGCAGTCATGCGCTGGACAGGGACAGGGAGACTTCACCCCTCCACTTT.

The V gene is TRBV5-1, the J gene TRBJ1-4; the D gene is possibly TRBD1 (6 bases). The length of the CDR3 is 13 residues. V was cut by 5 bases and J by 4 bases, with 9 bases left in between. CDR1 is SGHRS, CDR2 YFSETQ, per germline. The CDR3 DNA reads TGCGCCAGCAGAAGGGACATTAATGAAAAACTGTTTTTT. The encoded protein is CASRRDINEKLFF. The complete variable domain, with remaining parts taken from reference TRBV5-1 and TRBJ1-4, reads KAGVTQTPRYLIKTRGQQVTLSCSPISGHRSVSWYQQTPGQGLQFLFEYFSETQRNKGNFPGRFSGRQFSNSRSEMNVSTLELGDSALYLCASRRDINEKLFFGSGTQLSVL.

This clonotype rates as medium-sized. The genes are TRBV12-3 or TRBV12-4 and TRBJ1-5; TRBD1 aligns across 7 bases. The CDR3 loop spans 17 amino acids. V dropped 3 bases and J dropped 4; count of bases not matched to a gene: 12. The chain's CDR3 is CASSLTDLLRGNQPQHF. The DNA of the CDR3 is TGTGCCAGCAGTTTGACAGATCTCCTCAGGGGGAATCAGCCCCAGCATTTT.

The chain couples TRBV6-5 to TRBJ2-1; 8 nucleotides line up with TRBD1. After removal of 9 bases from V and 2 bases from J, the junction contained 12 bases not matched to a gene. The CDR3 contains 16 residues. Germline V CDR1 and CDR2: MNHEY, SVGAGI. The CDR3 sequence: CARSEGRGQAYNEQFF. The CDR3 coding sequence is TGTGCCAGGTCCGAAGGAAGGGGACAGGCCTACAATGAGCAGTTCTTC.